A single sample is the source of the 27 T cell receptor beta chains below, sequenced in a study of shared clonotypes between healthy human individuals. CD45RO negativity and positive selection for CCR7 defined naive CD8 cells, a population that excluded terminally differentiated effector memory CD45RA+ cells. Clones were sequenced by immunoSEQ multiplex PCR, and TCRdb holds only the in-frame ones, with some missing. In the table there are around 2,000,000 clones, roughly 91% of which are singletons. Sequenced material: naive CD8+ T cells from PBMCs. The receptor source for this set is a man younger than 35 in good health. Some clones in this sample may be carry-over from other donors' samples.

This chain connects TRBV7-2 to TRBJ2-7, with D possibly matching TRBD2 (6 bases). Germline CDR1 SGHTA, CDR2 FQGNSA. The CDR3 sequence is 13 residues long. With 1 base removed from V and 6 bases from J, the gap between germline ends came to 10 bases. The CDR3 DNA follows: TGTGCCAGCAGCTTAGTTACTAGCAGCGAGCAGTACTTC. It encodes CASSLVTSSEQYF.

Of note for this clone: Other DNA variants within this sample encode the same CDR3. V usage is TRBV27 and J usage is TRBJ1-5; possible D gene TRBD1, 5 bases. With 3 bases removed from V and 2 bases from J, the gap between germline ends came to 8 bases. Looked up from germline, CDR1 is MNHEY and CDR2 is SMNVEV (reference sequence). The CDR3 sequence is 14 residues long. The CDR3 loop is CASSFSGGNQPQHF. DNA of the CDR3: TGTGCCAGCAGTTTTTCGGGGGGCAATCAGCCCCAGCATTTT.

The gene calls are TRBV9 and TRBJ2-4; 13 bases match TRBD2. This CDR3 is built from 17 residues. CDR1 SGDLS and CDR2 YYNGEE come from the germline V gene. V was clipped by 4 bases and J by 6 bases; unmatched bases: 10. The CDR3 reads CASSQTSGRWPGNIQYF. The CDR3 DNA reads TGTGCCAGCAGCCAGACTAGCGGGAGGTGGCCCGGAAACATTCAGTACTTC.

The V call is TRBV4-2, the J call TRBJ2-3; 10 nucleotides agree with TRBD2. CDR1 LGHNA and CDR2 YNFKEQ come from the germline V gene. The CDR3 runs 17 residues. Germline trimming cut 0 bases from V and 5 bases from J; bases unmatched to any gene: 8. DNA for the CDR3: TGTGCCAGCAGCCAAGAGCGAGCTAGCGGGAGAGTAGATACGCAGTATTTT. Translated: CASSQERASGRVDTQYF.

The chain employs TRBV28 and TRBJ1-5, with TRBD1 identical over 11 bases. The CDR3 contains 15 residues. Unmatched junction bases numbered 8, after V lost 6 bases and J lost 7 bases. In germline, CDR1 is MDHEN, CDR2 SYDVKM. The CDR3 bases are TGTGCCAGCAGACTGGACAGGGGGCTAAGGCAGCCCCAGCATTTT. It translates to CASRLDRGLRQPQHF.

V gene TRBV7-9 combines with J gene TRBJ1-4, with D unresolved. V was cut by 5 bases and J by 5 bases, with 15 bases left in between. The CDR3 totals 15 residues. CDR1 is SEHNR and CDR2 is FQNEAQ in the germline V gene (reference sequence). The CDR3 sequence: CASSANTYRNEKLFF. Written as DNA, the CDR3 is TGTGCCAGCAGCGCGAACACGTACCGGAATGAAAAACTGTTTTTT.

The sample holds one count of this clone. The chain joins TRBV6-5 to TRBJ2-7; TRBD1 matches 7 bases. V was clipped by 6 bases and J by 3 bases; unmatched bases: 8. The germline gives CDR1 MNHEY, CDR2 SVGAGI. This CDR3 comprises 14 residues. The CDR3 loop is CASRQGTGSYEQYF. The CDR3 nucleotides are TGTGCCAGCAGACAGGGGACGGGGAGCTACGAGCAGTACTTC.

The chain combines TRBV27 with TRBJ1-2; D may be TRBD1 (5 bases). This CDR3 comprises 14 residues. CDR1 MNHEY and CDR2 SMNVEV come from the germline V gene (reference sequence). V lost 3 bases and J 5 bases, leaving 13 bases between the germline ends. DNA of the CDR3: TGTGCCAGCAGTTTGTGGGCAGGGCAATATGGCTACACCTTC. This gives the protein CASSLWAGQYGYTF.

The CDR3 DNA follows: TGCGCCAGCAGCTTGGAGCCGGGAGGGCTTACCGGGGAGCTGTTTTTT. This translates into CASSLEPGGLTGELFF. The chain employs TRBV5-1 and TRBJ2-2, with 8 bases lining up with TRBD2. This CDR3 region has 16 residues. J gave up 5 bases and V 0 bases, and 6 bases lay outside the gene matches. Germline CDR1 SGHRS, CDR2 YFSETQ.

As DNA, the CDR3 is TGTGCCAGCAGTATAGCGGGAGGCTGGAATGAGCAGTTCTTC. It is translated as CASSIAGGWNEQFF. The rearrangement uses TRBV27 and TRBJ2-1; 10 bases are shared with TRBD2. V gave up 5 bases and J gave up 7 bases; unmatched junction bases: 5. Germline-derived CDR1 and CDR2 are MNHEY and SMNVEV (reference sequence). The CDR3 spans 14 residues.

The CDR3 is CASSDSGRTHNEQFF. The DNA of the CDR3 is TGTGCCAGCAGCGATAGCGGGAGAACCCACAATGAGCAGTTCTTC. The chain has TRBV9 and TRBJ2-1; TRBD2 aligns across 9 bases. V was pared by 3 bases and J by 5 bases, with 6 bases of the junction left unmatched. Germline lookup yields CDR1 SGDLS and CDR2 YYNGEE. The CDR3 covers 15 residues.

The rearrangement uses TRBV7-9 and TRBJ1-5; perhaps TRBD1 as D (6 bases). This CDR3 region has 15 residues. Germline-derived CDR1 and CDR2 are SEHNR and FQNEAQ (reference sequence). With 1 base removed from V and 3 bases from J, the gap between germline ends came to 10 bases. As DNA, the CDR3 is TGTGCCAGCAGCTTAGACAGGGAGACCAATCAGCCCCAGCATTTT. As protein: CASSLDRETNQPQHF.

This rearrangement joins TRBV5-8 to TRBJ1-1; 8 nucleotides line up with TRBD1. CDR3 length: 15 residues. Losses at the gene ends were 2 bases for V and 5 bases for J; bases not matched to a gene: 8. Germline CDR1 is SGHTS and CDR2 is YDEGEE. The CDR3 coding sequence is TGTGCCAGCAGCTTTACCTGGACAGGGAGGACTGAAGCTTTCTTT. Translated, it gives CASSFTWTGRTEAFF.

V usage is TRBV7-2 and J usage is TRBJ2-5; 8 nucleotides agree with TRBD1. The CDR3 length is 13 residues. CDR1 and CDR2 from the germline V gene are SGHTA and FQGNSA. The trim removed 6 bases at V and 5 bases at J, leaving 5 bases unmatched. CDR3 nucleotide sequence: TGTGCCAGCAGACCTCGGACAGGGGAGACCCAGTACTTC. Protein product: CASRPRTGETQYF.

The chain uses TRBV27 and TRBJ1-1; D call uncertain. The CDR3 totals 13 residues. Trimming took 4 bases from V and 3 from J, leaving 9 bases between them. Germline V gene lookup returns CDR1 MNHEY and CDR2 SMNVEV (reference sequence). The CDR3 region has the DNA TGTGCCAGCAGTTGGGCGAGGGACACTGAAGCTTTCTTT. Amino acid sequence: CASSWARDTEAFF.

The V gene is TRBV27, the J gene TRBJ2-4; D not certain. The V and J ends lost 1 base and 0 bases respectively, with 7 bases between them. This CDR3 spans 15 amino acids. Germline CDR1 reads MNHEY; CDR2 reads SMNVEV (reference sequence). The CDR3 spells CASSLFMAAKNIQYF. CDR3 nucleotides: TGTGCCAGCAGTTTATTTATGGCAGCCAAAAACATTCAGTACTTC.

This chain links TRBV27 with TRBJ2-1; tentative D call: TRBD2 (6 bases). The V end was cut by 2 bases, the J end by 1 base, with 9 bases between. The V gene's germline CDR1 is MNHEY and CDR2 SMNVEV (reference sequence). The CDR3 has 15 residues. The CDR3 nucleotides read TGTGCCAGCAGTTTAGGGGGGAAGTCCTACAATGAGCAGTTCTTC. Protein sequence: CASSLGGKSYNEQFF.

The DNA for the CDR3 is TGTGCCAGTAGTCCATCCACGAGCAATCAGCCCCAGCATTTT. Its translation: CASSPSTSNQPQHF. The chain recombines TRBV19 with TRBJ1-5; no definite D call. The germline V gene encodes CDR1 LNHDA and CDR2 SQIVND (reference sequence). Trimming stripped 5 bases from V and 1 base from J, with 9 bases between. The CDR3 is 14 amino acids. The full variable domain, completed using reference TRBV19 and TRBJ1-5, is DGGITQSPKYLFRKEGQNVTLSCEQNLNHDAMYWYRQDPGQGLRLIYYSQIVNDFQKGDIAEGYSVSREKKESFPLTVTSAQKNPTAFYLCASSPSTSNQPQHFGDGTRLSIL.

This chain connects TRBV28 to TRBJ2-4; 7 bases agree with TRBD2. Per the germline V gene, CDR1 is MDHEN and CDR2 is SYDVKM. The V gene end was trimmed by 4 bases and the J gene end by 6 bases; junction bases not matched to a gene: 12. The CDR3 consists of 16 residues. The CDR3 sequence: CASSSLTSLGSNIQYF. The CDR3 DNA follows: TGTGCCAGCAGTTCGCTGACTAGCCTGGGCTCAAACATTCAGTACTTC.

The J gene is TRBJ2-2, the V gene TRBV30, with no clear D. The CDR3 length is 15 residues. In germline, CDR1 is GTSNPN, CDR2 SVGIG (reference sequence). V shed 7 bases and J shed 0 bases, with 15 bases lying between them. The CDR3 sequence: CALSTRTANTGELFF. CDR3 nucleotide sequence: TGTGCCTTGTCGACGAGAACCGCGAACACCGGGGAGCTGTTTTTT.

The chain links TRBV7-2 to TRBJ2-1, with TRBD2 matching over 7 bases. Germline V gives CDR1 SGHTA, CDR2 FQGNSA. The ends lost 4 bases at V and 6 bases at J; junction bases unmatched: 9. The CDR3 extends over 15 amino acids. The CDR3 DNA reads TGTGCCAGCAGCTCGTGGGCTAGCGGAAGCAATGAGCAGTTCTTC. The encoded protein is CASSSWASGSNEQFF.

This clone was found once. V is TRBV15 and J is TRBJ2-7, with TRBD1 as a possible D gene (5 bases). The CDR3 length is 16 residues. The V gene's germline CDR1 is LNHNV and CDR2 YYDKDF (reference sequence). V lost 0 bases, J lost 5 bases, and 17 bases lay in between. CDR3 in amino acids: CATSREAQGSWDEQYF. CDR3 nucleotides: TGTGCCACCAGCAGAGAAGCTCAGGGTTCTTGGGACGAGCAGTACTTC.

V is TRBV4-3 and J is TRBJ2-1, with 10 bases lining up with TRBD2. V dropped 4 bases and J dropped 7; count of bases not matched to a gene: 13. Per germline, CDR1 LGHNA and CDR2 YSLEER. The CDR3 length is 17 residues. CDR3: CASSRLLSGRAGNEQFF. Written as DNA, the CDR3 is TGCGCCAGCAGCCGCTTGCTCAGCGGGAGGGCCGGGAATGAGCAGTTCTTC.

This chain joins TRBV9 and TRBJ2-1; 8 bases align to TRBD2. The V and J ends lost 4 bases and 1 base, in that order; junction bases with no gene match: 10. Germline lookup yields CDR1 SGDLS and CDR2 YYNGEE. This CDR3 region has 17 residues. The CDR3: CASSPGRGGGSYNEQFF. The CDR3 DNA is TGTGCCAGCAGCCCCGGGAGGGGCGGGGGGTCCTACAATGAGCAGTTCTTC.

This chain uses TRBV19 with TRBJ2-1; no clear D. Trimming pared 3 bases from V and 0 bases from J, leaving 9 bases between. Germline V gene lookup returns CDR1 LNHDA and CDR2 SQIVND (reference sequence). The CDR3 spans 15 residues. The CDR3 loop reads CASSIRSNSYNEQFF. CDR3 nucleotide sequence: TGTGCCAGTAGTATCAGGTCAAACTCCTACAATGAGCAGTTCTTC. The full variable domain, its missing parts supplied by reference TRBV19 and TRBJ2-1, is DGGITQSPKYLFRKEGQNVTLSCEQNLNHDAMYWYRQDPGQGLRLIYYSQIVNDFQKGDIAEGYSVSREKKESFPLTVTSAQKNPTAFYLCASSIRSNSYNEQFFGPGTRLTVL.

This clone was seen once. The chain combines TRBV6-1 with TRBJ1-2; D is possibly TRBD1 (6 bases). V gave up 2 bases and J gave up 0 bases, with 19 bases separating them. The CDR3 spans 18 residues. Germline V gene data show CDR1 as MNHNS and CDR2 as SASEGT. Here the CDR3 reads CASSELGGATVANYGYTF. In DNA, the CDR3 is TGTGCCAGCAGTGAATTGGGGGGGGCGACTGTAGCTAACTATGGCTACACCTTC.

The chain combines TRBV27 with TRBJ2-1; perhaps TRBD2 as D (5 bases). Trimming pared 1 base from V and 6 bases from J, leaving 19 bases between. CDR1 and CDR2 (germline): MNHEY, SMNVEV (reference sequence). This CDR3 region has 17 residues. Here the CDR3 DNA reads TGTGCCAGCAGTTTATACCCTCTATTCAGTGGGAGCAATGAGCAGTTCTTC. Residues: CASSLYPLFSGSNEQFF.